This entry concerns a single TCR beta chain. It lacks a known antigen. Base qualities are not provided; no much larger clone lies one nucleotide away. No immune events such as infections were documented for the healthy donors during the collection period. To calibrate time-dependent variance in a beta-binomial model of T-cell clone differential abundance, blood repertoires from healthy donors were used as a training cohort. The training cohort included around 10 healthy donors, of whom 3 were female and 7 were male. The donors were between roughly 25 and 65 years old, with an average age of roughly 43 years. Whole blood from each healthy donor was obtained from a commercial supplier and was collected at three time points two to three weeks apart. For immunosequencing, genomic DNA was extracted from whole blood that had not been sorted. The immunoSEQ Assay, which uses bias-controlled multiplex PCR amplification of genomic DNA, was used to profile TCRbeta CDR3 regions. On the authors' methods: To quantify the absolute abundance of each unique TCRbeta CDR3 region, the sequences were collapsed and filtered. Two models were used to test differential abundance: a binomial model (Fisher-equivalent) and a beta-binomial model that adds time-dependent variance fitted from healthy donors. Clones with fewer than 5 combined templates were removed, and differential abundance was called for clones with a Benjamini-Hochberg FDR below 0.01. Beta-binomial variance was modeled as a function of total template count across the two samples using the form v = (b*log(k)+a)^2. TCRdb re-hosts the immuneACCESS table, in-frame sequences only. Its copies lack some clones; in the studies checked, an unresolved V gene accounts for under half of them, and the cause for the rest is not known. Clone size and the V and J calls come from that table; the DNA yielded D and trimming. This sample comprises nearly 60,000 clones, roughly 87% of them detected only once. The ten biggest clones cover around 3.5% of the sample.

The sample is drawn from a study of identifying expanded T cells in peripheral blood (dated by TCRdb to the late 2010s). General notes on the study: Separate aliquots of the same genomic DNA pool were sequenced to produce technical replicates, and four replicates were compared in pairs. Study-level results and caveats: Variance in clone template counts between two-week samples significantly increased with total template count across all healthy donors. Across all healthy-donor time intervals, the beta-binomial model significantly lowered both the number of clones called differentially abundant and the false-positive rate. About 1.2 differentially abundant clones were flagged by the binomial model between technical replicates, whereas about 15 and 19 were flagged over around two weeks and four weeks, respectively. It was expected by the authors that biological variance in healthy repertoires might increase further over much longer intervals, such as months to years.

Trimming costs V 4 bases and J 5 bases, and their ends lie 12 bases apart. The CDR3 goes from the cysteine to the phenylalanine over 13 residues. Of the read, only the CDR3 DNA is kept; its 39 bases are in frame from base 1. From a lookup of the germline V gene, CDR1 and CDR2 are SQVTM and ANQGSEA. In this chain, TRBV29-1 is recombined with TRBJ2-1; the D gene is perhaps TRBD2, from 6 matching bases. The receptor's source is a person aged 18-70 years in good health. The material sequenced was blood. The CDR3 loop reads CSVGGGGNNEQFF. Read as DNA, the sequence is TGCAGCGTTGGTGGGGGAGGTAACAATGAGCAGTTCTTC.